This TCR beta chain is drawn from a study of shared clonotypes between healthy human individuals. Study context: Three plates each covered CD4 naive and memory; CD8 naive two, CD8 memory one.

CDR1 and CDR2 from the germline V gene are SGDLS and YYNGEE. This CDR3 is 16 amino acids long. J was trimmed by 6 bases and V by 0 bases; bases with no gene match: 8. Study-level results: Some naive CD4 clonotypes, roughly 4.7%, turned up in common across a handful of donors.

Positive CCR7 selection of CD45RO-negative cells yielded the naive CD8 cells, and terminally differentiated effector memory CD45RA+ cells were excluded. Every contributor of samples was a Caucasian grown-up residing in Nashville, Tennessee. The assay used deep level. Profiled with immunoSEQ multiplex PCR; TCRdb holds only in-frame clones, not every one. The table records about 2.1 million clones, roughly 93% of them present only once. This clone was seen only once. Antigen specificity is unknown. The specimen sequenced was naive CD8+ T cells from PBMCs. V usage is TRBV9 and J usage is TRBJ2-7; 11 positions agree with TRBD2. The TCR was taken from a man between 18 and 29 years old in good health. Some clones in this sample may be carry-over from other donors' samples. CDR3: CASSVAPSGRSFEQYF. The CDR3, as DNA: TGTGCCAGCAGCGTAGCTCCTAGCGGGAGGAGTTTCGAGCAGTACTTC.